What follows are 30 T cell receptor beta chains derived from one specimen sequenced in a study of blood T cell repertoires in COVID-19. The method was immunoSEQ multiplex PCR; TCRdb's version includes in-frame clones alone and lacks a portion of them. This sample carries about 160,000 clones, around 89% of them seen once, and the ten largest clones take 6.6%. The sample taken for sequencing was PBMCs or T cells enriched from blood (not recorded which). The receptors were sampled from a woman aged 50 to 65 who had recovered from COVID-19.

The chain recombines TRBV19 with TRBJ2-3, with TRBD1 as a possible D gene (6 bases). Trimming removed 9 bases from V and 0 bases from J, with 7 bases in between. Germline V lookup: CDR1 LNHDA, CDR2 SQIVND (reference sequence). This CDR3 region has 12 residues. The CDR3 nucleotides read TGTGCCAGCACAGGGAGCACAGATACGCAGTATTTT. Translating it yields CASTGSTDTQYF.

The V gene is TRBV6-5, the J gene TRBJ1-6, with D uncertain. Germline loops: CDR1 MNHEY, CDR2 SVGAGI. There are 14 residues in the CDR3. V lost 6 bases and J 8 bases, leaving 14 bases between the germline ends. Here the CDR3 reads CASSLRRGDSPLHF. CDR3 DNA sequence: TGTGCCAGCAGCCTTCGACGGGGAGATTCACCCCTCCACTTT.

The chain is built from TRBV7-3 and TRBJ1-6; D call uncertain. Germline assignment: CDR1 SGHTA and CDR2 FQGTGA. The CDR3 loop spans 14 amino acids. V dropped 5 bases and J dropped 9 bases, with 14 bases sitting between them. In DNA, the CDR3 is TGTGCCAGCAGCCCTGGCGGGGATCGTTCACCCCTCCACTTT. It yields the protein CASSPGGDRSPLHF.

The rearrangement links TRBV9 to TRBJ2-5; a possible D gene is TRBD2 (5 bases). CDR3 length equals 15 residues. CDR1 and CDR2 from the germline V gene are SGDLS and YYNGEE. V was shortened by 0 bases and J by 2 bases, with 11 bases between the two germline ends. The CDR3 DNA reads TGTGCCAGCAGCGTAGCCACTAGAGGACAAGAGACCCAGTACTTC. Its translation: CASSVATRGQETQYF.

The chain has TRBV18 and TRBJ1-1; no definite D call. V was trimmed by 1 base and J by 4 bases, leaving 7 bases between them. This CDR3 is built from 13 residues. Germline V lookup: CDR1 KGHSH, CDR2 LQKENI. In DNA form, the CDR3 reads TGTGCCAGCTCACCACTCGGGATCACTGAAGCTTTCTTT. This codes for CASSPLGITEAFF.

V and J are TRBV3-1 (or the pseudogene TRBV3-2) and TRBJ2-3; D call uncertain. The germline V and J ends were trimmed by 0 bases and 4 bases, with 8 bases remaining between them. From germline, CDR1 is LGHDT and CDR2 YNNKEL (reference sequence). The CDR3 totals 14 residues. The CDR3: CASSQDKRPDTQYF. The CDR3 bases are TGTGCCAGCAGCCAAGACAAGCGCCCAGATACGCAGTATTTT.

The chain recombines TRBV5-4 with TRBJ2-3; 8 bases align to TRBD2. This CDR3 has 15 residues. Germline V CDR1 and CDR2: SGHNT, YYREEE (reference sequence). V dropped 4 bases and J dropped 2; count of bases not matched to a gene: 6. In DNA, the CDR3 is TGTGCCAGCAGCCTCGGGGGGGCCCACACAGATACGCAGTATTTT. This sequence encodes CASSLGGAHTDTQYF.

For the CDR3, the DNA is TGTGCCAGCAGCTTGGTTGGCCTCTACGAGCAGTACTTC. Translating gives CASSLVGLYEQYF. The gene calls are TRBV5-4 and TRBJ2-7; D remains unclear. Deletions cut 0 bases from V and 3 bases from J, with 7 bases between. Germline V CDR1 and CDR2: SGHNT, YYREEE (reference sequence). CDR3 length: 13 residues.

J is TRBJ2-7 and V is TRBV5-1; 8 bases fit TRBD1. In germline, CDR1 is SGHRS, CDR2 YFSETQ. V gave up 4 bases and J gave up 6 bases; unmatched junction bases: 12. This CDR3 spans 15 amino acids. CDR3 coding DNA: TGCGCCAGCAGCGCCAGGACAGGGACTCCGGGCGAGCAGTACTTC. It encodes CASSARTGTPGEQYF.

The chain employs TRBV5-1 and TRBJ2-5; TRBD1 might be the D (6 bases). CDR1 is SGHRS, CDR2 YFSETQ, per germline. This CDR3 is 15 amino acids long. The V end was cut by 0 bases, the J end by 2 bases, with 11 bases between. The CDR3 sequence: CASSLDGTKQETQYF. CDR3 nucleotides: TGCGCCAGCAGCTTGGACGGGACAAAGCAAGAGACCCAGTACTTC.

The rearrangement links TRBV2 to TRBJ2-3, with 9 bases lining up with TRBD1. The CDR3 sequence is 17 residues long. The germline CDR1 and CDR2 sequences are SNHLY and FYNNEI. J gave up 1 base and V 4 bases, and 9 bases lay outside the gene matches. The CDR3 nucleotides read TGTGCCAGCAGTGCGGTACAGGGGGCGAGGGGCACAGATACGCAGTATTTT. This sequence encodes CASSAVQGARGTDTQYF.

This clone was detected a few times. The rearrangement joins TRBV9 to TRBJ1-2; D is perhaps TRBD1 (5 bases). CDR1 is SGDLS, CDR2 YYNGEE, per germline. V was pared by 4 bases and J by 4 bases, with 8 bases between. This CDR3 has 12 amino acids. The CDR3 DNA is TGTGCCAGCAGCCTCCAGGGCTATGGCTACACCTTC. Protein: CASSLQGYGYTF.

This CDR3 reads CASSPDRVYNEQFF. CDR3 nucleotide sequence: TGTGCCAGCAGCCCGGACAGGGTCTACAATGAGCAGTTCTTC. The gene calls are TRBV6-2 or TRBV6-3 and TRBJ2-1; 8 bases align to TRBD1. The CDR3 has 14 residues. Trimming at V came to 6 bases and at J to 3 bases, leaving 4 bases not matched to a gene. CDR1 and CDR2 (germline): MNHEY, SVGEGT.

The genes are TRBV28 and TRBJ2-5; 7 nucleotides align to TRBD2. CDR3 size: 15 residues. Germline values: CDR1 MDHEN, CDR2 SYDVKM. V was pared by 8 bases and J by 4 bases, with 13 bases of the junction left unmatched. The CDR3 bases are TGTGCCAGCGATTGGAGCGGGGCCGGGGGAGAGACCCAGTACTTC. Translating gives CASDWSGAGGETQYF.

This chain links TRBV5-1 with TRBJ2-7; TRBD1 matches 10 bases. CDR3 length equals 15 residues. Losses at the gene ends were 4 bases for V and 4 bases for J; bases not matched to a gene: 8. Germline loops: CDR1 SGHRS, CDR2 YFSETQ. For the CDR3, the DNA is TGCGCCAGCAGCCCGACCGGGACAGGGGTTTACGAGCAGTACTTC. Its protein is CASSPTGTGVYEQYF.

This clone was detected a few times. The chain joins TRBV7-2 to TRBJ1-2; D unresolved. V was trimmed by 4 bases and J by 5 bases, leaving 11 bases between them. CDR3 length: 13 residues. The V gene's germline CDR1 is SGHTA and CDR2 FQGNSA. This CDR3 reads CASSSRGWYGYTF. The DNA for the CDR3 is TGTGCCAGCAGCTCTAGAGGCTGGTATGGCTACACCTTC.

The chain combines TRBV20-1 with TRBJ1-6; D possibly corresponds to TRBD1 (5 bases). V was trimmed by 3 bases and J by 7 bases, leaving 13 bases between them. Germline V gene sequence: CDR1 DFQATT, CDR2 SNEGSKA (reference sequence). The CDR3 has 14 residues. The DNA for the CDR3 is TGCAGTGCTAGTGCCGGGACTGCCAATTCACCCCTCCACTTT. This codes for CSASAGTANSPLHF.

CDR3 loop: CASSPNRGVAETQYF. CDR3 in DNA: TGTGCCAGCAGCCCTAACAGGGGGGTGGCAGAGACCCAGTACTTC. The chain combines TRBV7-2 with TRBJ2-5; 8 nucleotides align to TRBD1. The V gene end was trimmed by 5 bases and the J gene end by 4 bases; junction bases not matched to a gene: 9. The germline gives CDR1 SGHTA, CDR2 FQGNSA. This CDR3 has 15 residues.

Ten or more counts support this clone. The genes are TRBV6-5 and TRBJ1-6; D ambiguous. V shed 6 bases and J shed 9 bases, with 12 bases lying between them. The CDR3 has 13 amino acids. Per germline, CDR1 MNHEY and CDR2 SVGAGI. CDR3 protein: CASRAGEGSPLHF. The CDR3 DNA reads TGTGCCAGCAGGGCCGGCGAGGGTTCACCCCTCCACTTT.

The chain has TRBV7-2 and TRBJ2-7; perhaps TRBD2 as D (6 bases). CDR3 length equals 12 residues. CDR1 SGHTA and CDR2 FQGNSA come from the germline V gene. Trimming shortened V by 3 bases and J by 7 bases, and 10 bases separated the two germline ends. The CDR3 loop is CASSFPAGEQYF. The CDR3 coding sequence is TGTGCCAGCAGCTTCCCCGCGGGGGAGCAGTACTTC.

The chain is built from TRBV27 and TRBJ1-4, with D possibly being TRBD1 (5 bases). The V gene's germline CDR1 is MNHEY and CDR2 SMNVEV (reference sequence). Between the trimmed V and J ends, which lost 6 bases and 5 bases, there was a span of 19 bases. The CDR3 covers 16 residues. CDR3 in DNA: TGTGCCAGCAGCTCCCCCCGGGGGGGAACAAATGAAAAACTGTTTTTT. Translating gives CASSSPRGGTNEKLFF.

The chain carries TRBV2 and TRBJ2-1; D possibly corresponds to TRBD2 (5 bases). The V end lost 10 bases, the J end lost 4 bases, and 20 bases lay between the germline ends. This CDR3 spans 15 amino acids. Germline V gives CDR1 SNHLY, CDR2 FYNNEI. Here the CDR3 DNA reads TGTGCCATCCCGAGAGGGAAGACATTATACAATGAGCAGTTCTTC. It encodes CAIPRGKTLYNEQFF.

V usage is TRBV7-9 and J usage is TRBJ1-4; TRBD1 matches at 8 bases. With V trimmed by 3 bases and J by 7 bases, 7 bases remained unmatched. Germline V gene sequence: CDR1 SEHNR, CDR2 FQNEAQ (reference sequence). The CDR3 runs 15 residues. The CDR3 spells CASSFGQGGTEKLFF. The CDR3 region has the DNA TGTGCCAGCAGCTTCGGACAGGGCGGGACTGAAAAACTGTTTTTT. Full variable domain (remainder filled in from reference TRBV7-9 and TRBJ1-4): DTGVSQNPRHKITKRGQNVTFRCDPISEHNRLYWYRQTLGQGPEFLTYFQNEAQLEKSRLLSDRFSAERPKGSFSTLEIQRTEQGDSAMYLCASSFGQGGTEKLFFGSGTQLSVL.

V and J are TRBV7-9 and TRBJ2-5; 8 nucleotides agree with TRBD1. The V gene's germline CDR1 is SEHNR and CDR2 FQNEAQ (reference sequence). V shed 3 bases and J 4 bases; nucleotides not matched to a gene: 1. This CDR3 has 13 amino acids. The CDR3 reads CASSLDRAETQYF. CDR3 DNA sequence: TGTGCCAGCAGCTTGGACAGGGCAGAGACCCAGTACTTC.

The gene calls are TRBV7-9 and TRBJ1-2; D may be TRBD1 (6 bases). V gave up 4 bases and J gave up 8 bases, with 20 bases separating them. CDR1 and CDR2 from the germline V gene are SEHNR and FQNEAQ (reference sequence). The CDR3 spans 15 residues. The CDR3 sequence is CASSSGLTGAGGYTF. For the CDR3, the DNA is TGTGCCAGCAGCTCGGGGCTGACAGGAGCAGGGGGCTACACCTTC.

The chain's CDR3 is CASSLTPLAEKLFF. CDR3 sequence (DNA): TGTGCCAGCAGCTTGACCCCCCTAGCTGAAAAACTGTTTTTT. The chain recombines TRBV5-5 with TRBJ1-4; D not certain. V dropped 1 base and J dropped 7 bases, with 11 bases sitting between them. Germline loops: CDR1 SGHKS, CDR2 YYEKEE (reference sequence). The CDR3 is made up of 14 amino acids.

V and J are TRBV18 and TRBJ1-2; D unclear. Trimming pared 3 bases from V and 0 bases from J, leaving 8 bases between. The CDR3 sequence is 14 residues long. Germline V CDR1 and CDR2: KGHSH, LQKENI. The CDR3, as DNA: TGTGCCAGCTCACCGGGGAGTACTAACTATGGCTACACCTTC. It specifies CASSPGSTNYGYTF. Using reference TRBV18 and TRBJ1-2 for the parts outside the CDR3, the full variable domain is NAGVMQNPRHLVRRRGQEARLRCSPMKGHSHVYWYRQLPEEGLKFMVYLQKENIIDESGMPKERFSAEFPKEGPSILRIQQVVRGDSAAYFCASSPGSTNYGYTFGSGTRLTVV.

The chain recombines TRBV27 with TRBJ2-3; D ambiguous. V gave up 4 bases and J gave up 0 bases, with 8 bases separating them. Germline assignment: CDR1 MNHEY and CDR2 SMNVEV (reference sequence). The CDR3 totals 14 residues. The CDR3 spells CASSSRFSTDTQYF. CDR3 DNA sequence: TGTGCCAGCAGTTCGAGATTTAGCACAGATACGCAGTATTTT.

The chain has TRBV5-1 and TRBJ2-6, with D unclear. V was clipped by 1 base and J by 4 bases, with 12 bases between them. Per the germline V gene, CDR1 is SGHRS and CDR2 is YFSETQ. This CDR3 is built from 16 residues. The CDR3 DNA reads TGCGCCAGCAGCTTGCCCAGGTCCACGGGGGCCAACGTCCTGACTTTC. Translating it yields CASSLPRSTGANVLTF.

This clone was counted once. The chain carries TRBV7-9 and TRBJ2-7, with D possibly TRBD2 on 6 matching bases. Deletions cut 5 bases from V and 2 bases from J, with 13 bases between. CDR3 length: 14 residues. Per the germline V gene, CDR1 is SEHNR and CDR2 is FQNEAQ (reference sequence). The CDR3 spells CASSPRGLPYEQYF. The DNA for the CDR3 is TGTGCCAGCAGCCCACGGGGACTGCCCTACGAGCAGTACTTC.